The clone carrying this T cell receptor beta chain was counted once. Trimming took 7 bases from V and 12 from J, leaving 25 bases between them. The CDR3 contains 15 residues. The germline gives CDR1 SNHLY, CDR2 FYNNEI. Source study methods: It was from reference gene primer amplification that nucleated cell counts were estimated. Sequencing was performed with immunoSEQ multiplex PCR; in TCRdb, only in-frame clones are kept and a portion is missing. V, J and clone size derive from that table, while D and trimming were established from the DNA sequence. The top ten clones hold 2.7% of a sample with 100,000 or so clones, around 86% of them seen once. Recruits, aged about 18 to 90 years, lived in 24 US areas. Two negative PCRs, clearance, or symptom resolution characterized the recovered Cohort 3 donors. The sample belongs to a study of blood T cell repertoires in COVID-19.

The receptor was derived from a woman aged 50 to 65 who had recovered from COVID-19. The sample comprised PBMCs or T cells enriched from blood (not recorded which). The rearrangement joins TRBV2 to TRBJ2-1, with D perhaps TRBD2 (6 bases). In nucleotides, the CDR3 is TGTGCCAGCACCCCTGGGGGTAGCGCTCGGGGGAGGCAGTTCTTC. This gives the protein CASTPGGSARGRQFF. Looking up the rest from reference TRBV2 and TRBJ2-1 gives the full variable domain: EPEVTQTPSHQVTQMGQEVILRCVPISNHLYFYWYRQILGQKVEFLVSFYNNEISEKSEIFDDQFSVERPDGSNFTLKIRSTKLEDSAMYFCASTPGGSARGRQFFGPGTRLTVL.